Below are 17 T cell receptor beta chains sequenced from a single sample in a study of cytomegalovirus exposure and HLA in healthy donors. PCR used 60 Vbeta primers and 13 Jbeta primers. Method: immunoSEQ multiplex PCR; TCRdb's copy keeps in-frame clones and lacks some. The sample includes about 110,000 clones, about four fifths of them seen just once. Sequenced input: PBMCs. These receptors came from a man aged 25 to 40 in good health and CMV-seronegative.

The sample holds one count of this clone. The J gene is TRBJ2-1, the V gene TRBV19; 9 nucleotides align to TRBD2. Germline CDR1 LNHDA, CDR2 SQIVND (reference sequence). The CDR3 length is 16 residues. Losses at the gene ends were 3 bases for V and 8 bases for J; bases not matched to a gene: 11. CDR3 amino acids: CASSIEGAGGRDEQFF. The DNA for the CDR3 is TGTGCCAGTAGTATCGAGGGAGCGGGAGGCCGCGATGAGCAGTTCTTC.

The rearrangement uses TRBV6-6 and TRBJ2-7, with 7 positions matching TRBD1. Trimming at V came to 4 bases and at J to 7 bases, leaving 13 bases not matched to a gene. CDR3 size: 15 residues. In germline, CDR1 is MNHNY, CDR2 SVGAGI (reference sequence). CDR3 protein: CASSLFAGGVEEQYF. The DNA for the CDR3 is TGTGCCAGCAGTTTGTTCGCAGGGGGTGTGGAAGAGCAGTACTTC.

In this sample, this clone turned up a few times. The chain links TRBV19 to TRBJ1-6; tentative D call: TRBD1 (5 bases). The CDR3 loop spans 13 amino acids. Germline loops: CDR1 LNHDA, CDR2 SQIVND (reference sequence). The V gene lost 5 bases and the J gene lost 7 bases, with 9 bases spanning the gap. In DNA form, the CDR3 reads TGTGCCAGTAGTGGGCAGGGAAATTCACCCCTCCACTTT. Amino acid sequence: CASSGQGNSPLHF.

J is TRBJ2-5 and V is TRBV7-2; D is possibly TRBD1 (6 bases). V was cut by 1 base and J by 7 bases, with 13 bases left in between. The CDR3 sequence is 14 residues long. The germline V gene encodes CDR1 SGHTA and CDR2 FQGNSA. CDR3 region: CASSLDREVGTQYF. The CDR3 coding sequence is TGTGCCAGCAGCTTAGACAGGGAAGTGGGGACCCAGTACTTC.

The J gene is TRBJ2-7, the V gene TRBV5-4, with 8 bases that match TRBD2. Germline CDR1 and CDR2: SGHNT and YYREEE (reference sequence). The junction had 5 bases not matched to a gene; V was cut back by 0 bases and J by 3 bases. The CDR3 runs 15 residues. The CDR3 DNA sequence: TGTGCCAGCAGCTTGGGCGGGAGGCAGCTCTACGAGCAGTACTTC. This gives the protein CASSLGGRQLYEQYF.

The CDR3 DNA follows: TGTGCCAATCCGGTCGGGGACACGGGGAATCAGCCCCAGCATTTT. As protein: CANPVGDTGNQPQHF. The genes are TRBV19 and TRBJ1-5, with D perhaps matching TRBD1 (6 bases). The CDR3 runs 15 residues. Trimming stripped 10 bases from V and 4 bases from J, with 20 bases between. Germline V lookup: CDR1 LNHDA, CDR2 SQIVND (reference sequence).

The sample holds a few counts of this clone. This sequence joins TRBV6-6 and TRBJ1-5; unclear D gene. The CDR3 loop spans 11 amino acids. The germline gives CDR1 MNHNY, CDR2 SVGAGI (reference sequence). The V end was cut by 8 bases, the J end by 4 bases, with 6 bases between. The CDR3 DNA follows: TGTGCCAGCGGGGAGAATCAGCCCCAGCATTTT. It yields the protein CASGENQPQHF.

The genes are TRBV28 and TRBJ2-7, with D tentatively TRBD2 (6 bases). The CDR3 extends over 14 amino acids. V lost 3 bases, J lost 5 bases, and 14 bases lay in between. Per the germline V gene, CDR1 is MDHEN and CDR2 is SYDVKM. The CDR3 is CASSLLTTGDEQYF. CDR3 DNA: TGTGCCAGCAGTTTGCTGACAACGGGGGACGAGCAGTACTTC.

The gene calls are TRBV19 and TRBJ2-7, with TRBD1 identical over 10 bases. The CDR3 sequence is 15 residues long. The V gene end was trimmed by 3 bases and the J gene end by 4 bases; junction bases not matched to a gene: 6. Germline V gives CDR1 LNHDA, CDR2 SQIVND (reference sequence). CDR3 DNA: TGTGCCAGTAGTATCTTCGGACAGGGGGTTTACGAGCAGTACTTC. This encodes CASSIFGQGVYEQYF. The full variable domain, rest sourced from reference TRBV19 and TRBJ2-7, is DGGITQSPKYLFRKEGQNVTLSCEQNLNHDAMYWYRQDPGQGLRLIYYSQIVNDFQKGDIAEGYSVSREKKESFPLTVTSAQKNPTAFYLCASSIFGQGVYEQYFGPGTRLTVT.

V usage is TRBV19 and J usage is TRBJ1-5, with a possible D match to TRBD1 (6 bases). Trimming shortened V by 11 bases and J by 0 bases, and 11 bases separated the two germline ends. This CDR3 spans 13 amino acids. CDR1 and CDR2 (germline): LNHDA, SQIVND (reference sequence). The CDR3 region is CAGGPGSNQPQHF. The CDR3 DNA is TGTGCCGGGGGCCCGGGTAGCAATCAGCCCCAGCATTTT. Filled out from reference TRBV19 and TRBJ1-5, the complete variable domain reads DGGITQSPKYLFRKEGQNVTLSCEQNLNHDAMYWYRQDPGQGLRLIYYSQIVNDFQKGDIAEGYSVSREKKESFPLTVTSAQKNPTAFYLCAGGPGSNQPQHFGDGTRLSIL.

As DNA, the CDR3 is TGCTACTCGGACACTCCATATGGCTACACCTTC. It translates to CYSDTPYGYTF. The chain employs TRBV20-1 and TRBJ1-2; possible D gene TRBD1, 5 bases. CDR1 is DFQATT and CDR2 is SNEGSKA in the germline V gene (reference sequence). CDR3 length equals 11 residues.

The V call is TRBV25-1, the J call TRBJ2-3; D might be TRBD1 (5 bases). Per the germline V gene, CDR1 is MGHDK and CDR2 is SYGVNS. V lost 4 bases and J 3 bases, leaving 14 bases between the germline ends. The CDR3 length is 15 residues. Here the CDR3 reads CASSGPGLGTDTQYF. The CDR3 bases are TGTGCCAGCAGTGGGCCAGGGCTCGGGACAGATACGCAGTATTTT.

The rearrangement links TRBV5-1 to TRBJ2-1; D gene uncertain. The CDR3 is 13 amino acids. Germline V gene sequence: CDR1 SGHRS, CDR2 YFSETQ. Trimming shortened V by 3 bases and J by 9 bases, and 13 bases separated the two germline ends. CDR3 region: CASSSSDLGEQFF. The CDR3 DNA is TGCGCCAGCAGCTCCAGCGACCTGGGTGAGCAGTTCTTC.

CDR3 DNA: TGCAGCGTTGAGGCTAGCGGGGGTGTTAATGAGCAGTTCTTC. This encodes CSVEASGGVNEQFF. V usage is TRBV29-1 and J usage is TRBJ2-1, with TRBD2 matching 10 bases. The V and J ends lost 3 bases and 7 bases, in that order; junction bases with no gene match: 6. Germline V lookup: CDR1 SQVTM, CDR2 ANQGSEA. The CDR3 sequence is 14 residues long.

The gene calls are TRBV4-3 and TRBJ2-7; TRBD2 agrees at 9 bases. The junction had 13 bases not matched to a gene; V was cut back by 3 bases and J by 4 bases. Germline CDR1 and CDR2: LGHNA and YSLEER. CDR3 length: 17 residues. The CDR3 DNA reads TGCGCCAGCAGCCATGGAGCGGGAGGACTAGCGCTTTACGAGCAGTACTTC. It specifies CASSHGAGGLALYEQYF.

V usage is TRBV11-2 and J usage is TRBJ2-7, with a tentative D call TRBD2 (5 bases). Trimming left V 0 bases short and J 0 bases short, with 12 bases between. CDR1 and CDR2 from the germline V gene are SGHAT and FQNNGV. The CDR3 is 16 amino acids. CDR3 amino acids: CASSLDLAGLSYEQYF. CDR3 coding DNA: TGTGCCAGCAGCTTAGATCTGGCGGGCCTCTCCTACGAGCAGTACTTC.

The chain uses TRBV9 and TRBJ2-1, with D possibly TRBD2 on 6 matching bases. Per the germline V gene, CDR1 is SGDLS and CDR2 is YYNGEE. Trimming stripped 4 bases from V and 4 bases from J, with 15 bases between. The CDR3 is made up of 15 amino acids. The DNA for the CDR3 is TGTGCCAGCAGCTCCGGAGGAAGCGGGTACAATGAGCAGTTCTTC. Protein sequence: CASSSGGSGYNEQFF.